The following is a T cell receptor (beta chain) sequence with its context. V dropped 6 bases and J dropped 2; count of bases not matched to a gene: 3. Germline V gene lookup returns CDR1 MNHEY and CDR2 SVGAGI. The CDR3 contains 14 residues. This specimen comes from a study of blood T cell repertoires in COVID-19. Whole-study context: Samples came from the United States, Italy and Spain, spanning acute and convalescent COVID-19. T cells, B-cell-depleted T cells, or PBMCs supplied cDNA or gDNA.

The authors' processing: Amplifying reference gene primers gave estimates of nucleated cell counts. Generated by immunoSEQ multiplex PCR, the TCRdb table keeps only in-frame clones and is missing some. From that table come the V and J calls and clone size; the DNA was used to work out D and trimming. The sample has around 67,000 clones, 70% to 80% seen once. The sequence was collected from an older woman with acute or convalescent COVID-19. The chain uses TRBV6-5 and TRBJ1-5; 8 bases match TRBD1. The specimen was peripheral blood. This chain's CDR3 is CASSGGQGNQPQHF. CDR3 DNA sequence: TGTGCCAGCAGCGGGGGACAGGGCAATCAGCCCCAGCATTTT.